Following are 9 T cell receptor beta chains from one sample sequenced in a study of T cell changes during pregnancy in multiple sclerosis. Data came from immunoSEQ multiplex PCR; TCRdb stores just in-frame clones and leaves some out. Here the sample spans roughly 100,000 clones, 75% to 95% being singletons. The sample was peripheral blood, taken in the second trimester of pregnancy. These receptor sequences come from a female donor with multiple sclerosis, enrolled in a pregnancy study.

The count of this clone is one. The chain employs TRBV5-6 and TRBJ2-5; 11 nucleotides align to TRBD1. The V gene end was trimmed by 0 bases and the J gene end by 5 bases; junction bases not matched to a gene: 6. CDR1 is SGHDT and CDR2 is YYEEEE in the germline V gene. The CDR3 extends over 16 amino acids. CDR3 sequence: CASSLVQDRGHETQYF. The CDR3 DNA reads TGTGCCAGCAGCTTGGTACAGGACAGGGGGCACGAGACCCAGTACTTC.

This sequence joins TRBV19 and TRBJ1-5; no clear D. V was clipped by 5 bases and J by 6 bases, with 11 bases between them. The CDR3 covers 13 residues. Germline V gene lookup returns CDR1 LNHDA and CDR2 SQIVND (reference sequence). DNA for the CDR3: TGTGCCAGTAGTCCTGTCGGTATTCAGCCCCAGCATTTT. Protein sequence: CASSPVGIQPQHF.

V and J are TRBV19 and TRBJ1-2; TRBD1 agrees at 7 bases. Unmatched junction bases numbered 7, after V lost 9 bases and J lost 0 bases. Germline CDR1 LNHDA, CDR2 SQIVND (reference sequence). CDR3 length: 14 amino acids. The CDR3 sequence is CASLDRASNYGYTF. The CDR3 DNA reads TGTGCCAGCCTCGACAGGGCTTCTAACTATGGCTACACCTTC.

This clone was observed once. The chain is built from TRBV25-1 and TRBJ2-1; 10 bases are a match to TRBD2. The ends lost 10 bases at V and 9 bases at J; junction bases unmatched: 9. This CDR3 is 13 amino acids long. Germline lookup yields CDR1 MGHDK and CDR2 SYGVNS. CDR3 amino acids: CATQAGGPGEQFF. CDR3 nucleotides: TGTGCCACCCAAGCGGGAGGGCCGGGTGAGCAGTTCTTC.

The gene calls are TRBV5-6 and TRBJ2-5; 7 bases match TRBD2. Germline CDR1 SGHDT, CDR2 YYEEEE. CDR3 length: 14 amino acids. Unmatched junction bases numbered 5, after V lost 1 base and J lost 5 bases. The CDR3 sequence is CASSLTGRGETQYF. CDR3 DNA sequence: TGTGCCAGCAGCTTGACGGGGCGGGGGGAGACCCAGTACTTC.

V and J are TRBV7-8 and TRBJ2-7; 10 nucleotides line up with TRBD1. CDR3 size: 16 residues. With 1 base clipped from V and 1 base from J, the junction kept 4 bases outside the gene matches. CDR1 and CDR2 (germline): SGHVS, FQNEAQ. The CDR3 DNA sequence: TGTGCCAGCAGCTTAGAACGACAGGGGGCTTCCTACGAGCAGTACTTC. Its translation is CASSLERQGASYEQYF.

This clone was observed a single time. The CDR3 DNA reads TGCAGCGTTGAAATATTGGCGGAGCTCGGGAACATTCAGTACTTC. Protein sequence: CSVEILAELGNIQYF. The chain recombines TRBV29-1 with TRBJ2-4; no reliable D call. The germline CDR1 and CDR2 sequences are SQVTM and ANQGSEA. The CDR3 runs 15 residues. With 2 bases removed from V and 7 bases from J, the gap between germline ends came to 18 bases.

This chain links TRBV11-3 with TRBJ2-7; 9 nucleotides line up with TRBD1. The length of the CDR3 is 13 residues. Trimming removed 5 bases from V and 7 bases from J; junction bases left unmatched: 6. CDR1 SGHNT and CDR2 YENEEA come from the germline V gene. This CDR3 is CASSIGTGQEQYF. DNA of the CDR3: TGTGCCAGCAGCATCGGGACAGGGCAAGAGCAGTACTTC.

The V call is TRBV7-8, the J call TRBJ2-7; TRBD2 might be the D (6 bases). Trimming pared 7 bases from V and 4 bases from J, leaving 11 bases between. The CDR3 extends over 12 amino acids. The germline V gene has CDR1 SGHVS and CDR2 FQNEAQ. The chain's CDR3 is CASTRGVYEQYF. CDR3 DNA: TGTGCCAGCACCCGCGGGGTATACGAGCAGTACTTC.